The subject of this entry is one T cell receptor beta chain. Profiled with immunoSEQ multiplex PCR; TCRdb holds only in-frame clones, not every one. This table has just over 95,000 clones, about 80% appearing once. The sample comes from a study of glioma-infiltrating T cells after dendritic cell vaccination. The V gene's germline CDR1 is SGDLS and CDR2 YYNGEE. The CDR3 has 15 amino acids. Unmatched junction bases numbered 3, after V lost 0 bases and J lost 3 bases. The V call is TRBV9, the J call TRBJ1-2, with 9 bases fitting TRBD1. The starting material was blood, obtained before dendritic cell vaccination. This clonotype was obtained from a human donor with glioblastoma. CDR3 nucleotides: TGTGCCAGCAGCGTAGCTTGGGACAGGGACTATGGCTACACCTTC. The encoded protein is CASSVAWDRDYGYTF.